This entry concerns a single T cell receptor beta chain. CDR1 and CDR2 (germline): SNHLY, FYNNEI. V lost 1 base and J 4 bases, leaving 16 bases between the germline ends. This CDR3 comprises 16 residues. The data stem from a study of control samples from healthy donors and cancer patients. Repertoires were generated with immunoSEQ multiplex PCR, while TCRdb's copy carries only in-frame clones and drops some. The sample lists approximately 58,000 clones, approximately 89% occurring once. The material sequenced was PBMCs. This TCR was recovered from a woman aged 55 to 70 with lung cancer. The chain employs TRBV2 and TRBJ1-2; D uncertain. The CDR3 spells CASSEGAGGGIYGYTF. The CDR3 DNA is TGTGCCAGCAGTGAAGGCGCCGGCGGAGGGATCTATGGCTACACCTTC.